This passage covers 15 T cell receptor beta chains from one sample sequenced in a study of T cell changes during pregnancy in multiple sclerosis. The assay was immunoSEQ multiplex PCR, and TCRdb's table has in-frame clones only and misses some. The sample has tens of thousands of clones; roughly 90% are singletons. Sequences were derived from peripheral blood, sampled after pregnancy. Every receptor here comes from a female donor in good health, enrolled as a control in a pregnancy study.

This chain joins TRBV5-1 and TRBJ2-2; D remains unclear. CDR1 and CDR2 from the germline V gene are SGHRS and YFSETQ. V was cut by 3 bases and J by 1 base, with 4 bases left in between. The CDR3 runs 13 residues. CDR3 region: CASSWLNTGELFF. CDR3 sequence (DNA): TGCGCCAGCAGCTGGCTGAACACCGGGGAGCTGTTTTTT.

The V and J genes are TRBV9 and TRBJ2-2; 11 bases map to TRBD2. Germline values: CDR1 SGDLS, CDR2 YYNGEE. Trimming cost V 0 bases and J 5 bases; bases outside gene matches: 6. The CDR3 is made up of 17 amino acids. The CDR3 protein is CASSVATSGRVTGELFF. CDR3 in DNA: TGTGCCAGCAGCGTAGCCACTAGCGGGAGAGTAACCGGGGAGCTGTTTTTT.

The chain has TRBV2 and TRBJ2-1, with 9 bases identical to TRBD1. The ends lost 2 bases at V and 6 bases at J; junction bases unmatched: 5. Germline CDR1 SNHLY, CDR2 FYNNEI. The CDR3 length is 15 residues. The CDR3 sequence: CASSERNRGPNEQFF. CDR3 in DNA: TGTGCCAGCAGTGAACGGAACAGGGGGCCCAATGAGCAGTTCTTC.

This chain uses TRBV27 with TRBJ2-1; 7 bases are shared with TRBD2. Germline V gene lookup returns CDR1 MNHEY and CDR2 SMNVEV (reference sequence). V shed 2 bases and J 3 bases; nucleotides not matched to a gene: 7. CDR3 length equals 16 residues. CDR3 in DNA: TGTGCCAGCAGTTTAGGAAGGCTAGCGGACTACAATGAGCAGTTCTTC. Encoded protein: CASSLGRLADYNEQFF.

The chain carries TRBV10-3 and TRBJ1-1; D may be TRBD1 (5 bases). The CDR3 length is 14 residues. V dropped 6 bases and J dropped 1 base, with 12 bases sitting between them. Germline V gene sequence: CDR1 ENHRY, CDR2 SYGVKD. Here the CDR3 reads CAIRSGRGNTEAFF. CDR3 DNA: TGTGCCATCAGATCAGGGAGGGGGAACACTGAAGCTTTCTTT.

This clone is a singleton in its sample. This chain joins TRBV2 and TRBJ2-1; TRBD1 matches at 11 bases. Germline V lookup: CDR1 SNHLY, CDR2 FYNNEI. The junction had 20 bases not matched to a gene; V was cut back by 6 bases and J by 7 bases. The CDR3 runs 19 residues. The CDR3 sequence is CASSLTPEADRGLRNEQFF. The CDR3, as DNA: TGTGCCAGCAGCCTAACTCCCGAGGCGGACAGGGGGCTTAGGAATGAGCAGTTCTTC. Full variable domain (missing parts from reference TRBV2 and TRBJ2-1): EPEVTQTPSHQVTQMGQEVILRCVPISNHLYFYWYRQILGQKVEFLVSFYNNEISEKSEIFDDQFSVERPDGSNFTLKIRSTKLEDSAMYFCASSLTPEADRGLRNEQFFGPGTRLTVL.

The chain is built from TRBV7-2 and TRBJ2-1; 12 positions agree with TRBD2. V lost 0 bases, J lost 9 bases, and 15 bases stayed unmatched. Germline V gives CDR1 SGHTA, CDR2 FQGNSA. The CDR3 consists of 19 residues. CDR3 sequence (DNA): TGTGCCAGCAGCTTAGCATTGCGGCTAGCGGGGGGGCCAAGGGGTGAGCAGTTCTTC. Amino acid sequence: CASSLALRLAGGPRGEQFF.

The chain recombines TRBV15 with TRBJ1-2; tentative D call: TRBD1 (6 bases). The CDR3 loop spans 16 amino acids. CDR1 is LNHNV, CDR2 YYDKDF, per germline (reference sequence). With 0 bases removed from V and 2 bases from J, the gap between germline ends came to 13 bases. The CDR3 DNA reads TGTGCCACCAGCAGAGATGTCACAGGGCGAAACTATGGCTACACCTTC. Amino acids: CATSRDVTGRNYGYTF. The variable domain in full, with the rest retrieved from reference TRBV15 and TRBJ1-2, is DAMVIQNPRYQVTQFGKPVTLSCSQTLNHNVMYWYQQKSSQAPKLLFHYYDKDFNNEADTPDNFQSRRPNTSFCFLDIRSPGLGDTAMYLCATSRDVTGRNYGYTFGSGTRLTVV.

V is TRBV6-5 and J is TRBJ1-1, with D possibly being TRBD1 (6 bases). The V end was cut by 0 bases, the J end by 1 base, with 12 bases between. The CDR3 sequence is 16 residues long. Germline CDR1 MNHEY, CDR2 SVGAGI. CDR3 DNA: TGTGCCAGCAGTTACTCCCAGGGGCTCGGGAACACTGAAGCTTTCTTT. As protein: CASSYSQGLGNTEAFF.

The chain carries TRBV6-1 and TRBJ2-7; 9 nucleotides align to TRBD1. There are 14 residues in the CDR3. The germline V gene encodes CDR1 MNHNS and CDR2 SASEGT. J lost 0 bases, V lost 4 bases, and 1 base had no gene match. The CDR3 region has the DNA TGTGCCAGCAGTGTACAGGGGGCCTCCTACGAGCAGTACTTC. This codes for CASSVQGASYEQYF.

The rearrangement uses TRBV19 and TRBJ1-1; D gene ambiguous. The CDR3 has 13 amino acids. The V and J ends lost 0 bases and 5 bases respectively, with 7 bases between them. CDR1 and CDR2 from the germline V gene are LNHDA and SQIVND (reference sequence). The CDR3 coding sequence is TGTGCCAGTAGTATAGATCTGGAGACTGAAGCTTTCTTT. Protein product: CASSIDLETEAFF.

The rearrangement uses TRBV30 and TRBJ1-4; 11 bases match TRBD1. This CDR3 is 15 amino acids long. CDR1 is GTSNPN, CDR2 SVGIG, per germline (reference sequence). The ends lost 0 bases at V and 7 bases at J; junction bases unmatched: 4. CDR3 residues: CAWSVQGQGGEKLFF. In DNA, the CDR3 is TGTGCCTGGAGTGTACAGGGACAGGGGGGTGAAAAACTGTTTTTT.

The chain is built from TRBV6-1 and TRBJ1-2; TRBD1 matches at 8 bases. V lost 4 bases to trimming and J lost 8 bases; unmatched junction nucleotides: 6. The CDR3 has 13 residues. CDR1 MNHNS and CDR2 SASEGT come from the germline V gene. CDR3 loop: CASSVPDRVGYTF. The CDR3 DNA reads TGTGCCAGCAGTGTACCGGACAGGGTGGGCTACACCTTC.

This chain connects TRBV7-9 to TRBJ2-5; D is undetermined. Germline V gene data show CDR1 as SEHNR and CDR2 as FQNEAQ (reference sequence). Between the trimmed V and J ends, which lost 0 bases and 2 bases, there was a span of 7 bases. This CDR3 is 14 amino acids long. The CDR3 region is CASSLASKQETQYF. The CDR3 DNA reads as TGTGCCAGCAGCTTAGCTAGCAAACAAGAGACCCAGTACTTC.

V is TRBV27 and J is TRBJ2-7; a possible D gene is TRBD2 (5 bases). The CDR3 covers 14 residues. Germline V lookup: CDR1 MNHEY, CDR2 SMNVEV (reference sequence). Deletions cut 8 bases from V and 2 bases from J, with 16 bases between. This chain's CDR3 is CASAYAGSTYEQYF. The CDR3 DNA reads as TGTGCCAGCGCCTATGCGGGTTCGACCTACGAGCAGTACTTC.